The 19 T cell receptor beta chains presented below share a single source sample, sequenced in a study of beta chain features in type 1 diabetes. The study, taken as a whole, reports: Shortening that was moderate but significant affected the TCRB CDR3s of Type 1 diabetes patients in all four CD4+ subsets.

Their antigens are not known. Sequenced material consisted of expressed TCRB transcripts (all of the isolated RNA was reverse transcribed). This table comes from immunoSEQ multiplex PCR, and its TCRdb copy is limited to in-frame clones, with some not included. The sample contains around 300,000 clones, approximately 16% of which appear only once. Sequences were obtained from naive CD4+ T cells from blood. All receptors come from a man aged 18 to 35 with type 1 diabetes.

This clone was recorded a few times. The J gene is TRBJ2-5, the V gene TRBV5-1, with TRBD1 matching 11 bases. CDR1 is SGHRS, CDR2 YFSETQ, per germline. Unmatched junction bases numbered 9, after V lost 6 bases and J lost 5 bases. CDR3 size: 15 residues. The CDR3 protein is CASNTGQGARETQYF. Here the CDR3 DNA reads TGCGCCAGCAACACTGGACAGGGGGCCAGGGAGACCCAGTACTTC.

V gene TRBV4-2 combines with J gene TRBJ2-1, with 12 nucleotides matching TRBD2. Germline V gives CDR1 LGHNA, CDR2 YNFKEQ. J was trimmed by 5 bases and V by 1 base; bases with no gene match: 6. This CDR3 is built from 17 residues. The CDR3, as DNA: TGTGCCAGCAGCCAAGGACTAGCGGGGGCCCTAGACAATGAGCAGTTCTTC. This translates into CASSQGLAGALDNEQFF.

This clone was detected only a few times. This chain uses TRBV7-7 with TRBJ2-7; 8 bases match TRBD2. The V and J ends lost 3 bases and 5 bases, in that order; junction bases with no gene match: 3. The CDR3 sequence is 13 residues long. Germline CDR1 reads SSHAT; CDR2 reads FNYEAQ (reference sequence). The CDR3, as DNA: TGTGCCAGCAGCTTGACAGCGGGGGACGAGCAGTACTTC. This gives the protein CASSLTAGDEQYF.

A word on this clone: Since a much larger clone is just one base distant, this may be a read error. In nucleotides, the CDR3 is TGCGCCAGCAGCCGCTCCTACAATGAGCAGTTCTTC. Translation: CASSRSYNEQFF. The chain joins TRBV5-1 to TRBJ2-1; no definite D call. Germline V lookup: CDR1 SGHRS, CDR2 YFSETQ. The CDR3 is made up of 12 amino acids. The ends were cut back, 4 bases at V and 0 bases at J, with 2 bases in the middle. The variable domain in full, completed from reference TRBV5-1 and TRBJ2-1, reads KAGVTQTPRYLIKTRGQQVTLSCSPISGHRSVSWYQQTPGQGLQFLFEYFSETQRNKGNFPGRFSGRQFSNSRSEMNVSTLELGDSALYLCASSRSYNEQFFGPGTRLTVL.

The sample holds a few counts of this clone. This chain joins TRBV7-2 and TRBJ2-1; TRBD1 might be the D (5 bases). V dropped 1 base and J dropped 10 bases, with 11 bases sitting between them. Germline CDR1 SGHTA, CDR2 FQGNSA. CDR3 length: 13 amino acids. CDR3 in amino acids: CASSLVGASEQFF. DNA of the CDR3: TGTGCCAGCAGCTTAGTAGGGGCCTCAGAGCAGTTCTTC.

This clone was observed a few times. V is TRBV5-1 and J is TRBJ1-1, with D tentatively TRBD1 (5 bases). Trimming stripped 3 bases from V and 1 base from J, with 13 bases between. The CDR3 is made up of 15 amino acids. Germline V lookup: CDR1 SGHRS, CDR2 YFSETQ. This CDR3 reads CASSSLLDRNTEAFF. DNA of the CDR3: TGCGCCAGCAGCTCATTACTCGACAGGAACACTGAAGCTTTCTTT. The complete variable domain, with remaining parts taken from reference TRBV5-1 and TRBJ1-1, reads KAGVTQTPRYLIKTRGQQVTLSCSPISGHRSVSWYQQTPGQGLQFLFEYFSETQRNKGNFPGRFSGRQFSNSRSEMNVSTLELGDSALYLCASSSLLDRNTEAFFGQGTRLTVV.

V gene TRBV7-2 combines with J gene TRBJ2-7, with 8 bases lining up with TRBD2. This CDR3 region has 16 residues. Germline CDR1 and CDR2: SGHTA and FQGNSA. The V gene end was trimmed by 5 bases and the J gene end by 6 bases; junction bases not matched to a gene: 15. The chain's CDR3 is CASSPGGLQLRPEQYF. CDR3 coding DNA: TGTGCCAGCAGCCCGGGAGGGTTGCAACTCCGCCCCGAGCAGTACTTC.

This clone was found a few times. J is TRBJ2-1 and V is TRBV13, with TRBD1 matching 8 bases. Germline values: CDR1 PRHDT, CDR2 FYEKMQ (reference sequence). J lost 4 bases, V lost 5 bases, and 7 bases had no gene match. This CDR3 spans 15 amino acids. CDR3 loop: CASSPGQGAYNEQFF. CDR3 DNA sequence: TGTGCCAGCAGCCCCGGGCAGGGGGCTTACAATGAGCAGTTCTTC.

This rearrangement joins TRBV30 to TRBJ2-5; 9 bases are a match to TRBD2. The V gene end was trimmed by 4 bases and the J gene end by 4 bases; junction bases not matched to a gene: 13. The CDR3 runs to 16 residues. CDR1 and CDR2 (germline): GTSNPN, SVGIG (reference sequence). The CDR3 DNA is TGTGCCTGGATACCCCGGGCGCTAGCGGGGAGAGAGACCCAGTACTTC. This sequence encodes CAWIPRALAGRETQYF.

The chain couples TRBV5-6 to TRBJ1-1; no firm D call. The CDR3 runs to 11 residues. Trimming stripped 4 bases from V and 5 bases from J, with 6 bases between. Germline lookup yields CDR1 SGHDT and CDR2 YYEEEE. The CDR3 reads CASSRRTEAFF. The DNA of the CDR3 is TGTGCCAGCAGCCGCCGGACTGAAGCTTTCTTT.

This clone was picked up a small number of times. CDR3 sequence: CASKLAGGRDEQYF. The CDR3 DNA reads TGTGCCAGCAAGCTAGCGGGAGGGCGGGACGAGCAGTACTTC. The J gene is TRBJ2-7, the V gene TRBV28; 12 nucleotides line up with TRBD2. The CDR3 has 14 residues. Germline assignment: CDR1 MDHEN and CDR2 SYDVKM. With 7 bases clipped from V and 5 bases from J, the junction kept 6 bases outside the gene matches. Complete variable domain (other parts from reference TRBV28 and TRBJ2-7): DVKVTQSSRYLVKRTGEKVFLECVQDMDHENMFWYRQDPGLGLRLIYFSYDVKMKEKGDIPEGYSVSREKKERFSLILESASTNQTSMYLCASKLAGGRDEQYFGPGTRLTVT.

The J gene is TRBJ2-7, the V gene TRBV18; 13 bases fit TRBD2. The CDR3 is made up of 15 amino acids. Germline values: CDR1 KGHSH, CDR2 LQKENI. Germline trimming cut 0 bases from V and 4 bases from J; bases unmatched to any gene: 0. In DNA, the CDR3 is TGTGCCAGCTCACCACCGGGACTAGCGGGGTACGAGCAGTACTTC. Its protein product is CASSPPGLAGYEQYF.

There are a few counts of this clone. The rearrangement links TRBV9 to TRBJ2-1; the match to TRBD2 covers 8 bases. The V gene end was trimmed by 0 bases and the J gene end by 0 bases; junction bases not matched to a gene: 5. Looked up from germline, CDR1 is SGDLS and CDR2 is YYNGEE. There are 17 residues in the CDR3. In DNA form, the CDR3 reads TGTGCCAGCAGCGTAGGAACTAGCGGAGACTCCTACAATGAGCAGTTCTTC. As protein: CASSVGTSGDSYNEQFF.

Only a few counts were recorded for this clone. The chain has TRBV6-5 and TRBJ2-5, with D unresolved. Germline V gives CDR1 MNHEY, CDR2 SVGAGI. The CDR3 contains 13 residues. V gave up 6 bases and J gave up 7 bases, with 15 bases separating them. The chain's CDR3 is CASRPRHLATQYF. DNA for the CDR3: TGTGCCAGCAGACCCCGACACCTCGCGACCCAGTACTTC.

The rearrangement joins TRBV7-2 to TRBJ2-2; the match to TRBD2 covers 12 bases. In germline, CDR1 is SGHTA, CDR2 FQGNSA. The CDR3 has 17 residues. V lost 7 bases to trimming and J lost 2 bases; unmatched junction nucleotides: 8. The DNA for the CDR3 is TGTGCCAGCACCTTCCGACTAGCGGGGGCTAACACCGGGGAGCTGTTTTTT. It encodes CASTFRLAGANTGELFF.

There are a few counts of this clone. V and J are TRBV30 and TRBJ2-7, with TRBD1 matching over 7 bases. The CDR3 consists of 13 residues. Germline CDR1 and CDR2: GTSNPN and SVGIG (reference sequence). The V segment lost 4 bases and the J segment 3 bases; nucleotides outside the gene matches: 6. CDR3 in DNA: TGTGCCTGGAACCGGGACAGAGGCTACGAGCAGTACTTC. It encodes CAWNRDRGYEQYF.

CDR3 amino acids: CASSLSVGHSTDTQYF. DNA of the CDR3: TGCGCCAGCAGCCTGTCGGTGGGGCACTCCACAGATACGCAGTATTTT. The gene calls are TRBV5-1 and TRBJ2-3, with a weak D call TRBD1 (5 bases). Trimming took off 4 bases at V and 2 bases at J, with 17 bases between the two ends. This CDR3 is 16 amino acids long. Germline lookup yields CDR1 SGHRS and CDR2 YFSETQ.

The chain links TRBV9 to TRBJ1-2, with D unclear. The CDR3 is made up of 12 amino acids. V was cut by 1 base and J by 7 bases, with 8 bases left in between. Germline V gene data show CDR1 as SGDLS and CDR2 as YYNGEE. The CDR3 sequence: CASSVFAGGYTF. CDR3 coding DNA: TGTGCCAGCAGCGTATTCGCAGGTGGCTACACCTTC. Looking up the rest from reference TRBV9 and TRBJ1-2 gives the full variable domain: DSGVTQTPKHLITATGQRVTLRCSPRSGDLSVYWYQQSLDQGLQFLIQYYNGEERAKGNILERFSAQQFPDLHSELNLSSLELGDSALYFCASSVFAGGYTFGSGTRLTVV.

This clone has only a few counts. This chain joins TRBV5-4 and TRBJ2-7, with 8 bases matching TRBD1. V lost 4 bases to trimming and J lost 5 bases; unmatched junction nucleotides: 5. The CDR3 totals 13 residues. CDR1 and CDR2 (germline): SGHNT, YYREEE (reference sequence). In DNA form, the CDR3 reads TGTGCCAGCAGCCCGGGACAGGAACACGAGCAGTACTTC. Its translation is CASSPGQEHEQYF.